These 25 T cell receptor beta chains share one sample of origin, sequenced in a study of cytomegalovirus exposure and HLA in healthy donors. Primers: 60 Vbeta forward and 13 Jbeta reverse. Assay used: immunoSEQ multiplex PCR; TCRdb lists only in-frame clones, some missing. The data show 90,000 to 150,000 clones, 81% seen once. Source material: PBMCs. The receptors stem from a man aged 35-49 years in good health and CMV-seronegative.

The chain is built from TRBV7-9 and TRBJ1-2, with 12 bases lining up with TRBD1. Germline assignment: CDR1 SEHNR and CDR2 FQNEAQ (reference sequence). J lost 8 bases, V lost 4 bases, and 2 bases had no gene match. CDR3 length equals 13 residues. The CDR3 sequence: CASSWDRGQGYTF. CDR3 bases: TGTGCCAGCAGCTGGGACAGGGGGCAGGGCTACACCTTC.

The chain joins TRBV30 to TRBJ2-1, with D perhaps TRBD1 (5 bases). Germline V gene data show CDR1 as GTSNPN and CDR2 as SVGIG (reference sequence). There are 16 residues in the CDR3. Trimming took off 0 bases at V and 5 bases at J, with 17 bases between the two ends. This CDR3 is CAWSVRPPGSHNEQFF. The DNA for the CDR3 is TGTGCCTGGAGTGTAAGACCTCCAGGGTCCCACAATGAGCAGTTCTTC.

This clone was picked up one time. The rearrangement links TRBV7-2 to TRBJ1-4; D might be TRBD1 (6 bases). The V and J ends lost 5 bases and 8 bases respectively, with 18 bases between them. Germline V lookup: CDR1 SGHTA, CDR2 FQGNSA. The CDR3 length is 15 residues. In DNA, the CDR3 is TGTGCCAGCAGCCCGGGGGGGGGCAGGGGCGAAAAACTGTTTTTT. Its translation: CASSPGGGRGEKLFF.

The CDR3 loop is CASSDRGEGQPQHF. The CDR3 region has the DNA TGTGCCAGCAGTGACCGGGGGGAGGGACAGCCCCAGCATTTT. The chain links TRBV6-4 to TRBJ1-5; possible D gene TRBD1, 5 bases. This CDR3 contains 14 residues. The germline V gene encodes CDR1 MRHNA and CDR2 SNTAGT. V lost 2 bases to trimming and J lost 7 bases, with 12 bases between them.

Here the CDR3 DNA reads TGTGCCAGCAGCCCGACCCTACAGGGGACGAACACTGAAGCTTTCTTT. It yields the protein CASSPTLQGTNTEAFF. The chain is built from TRBV5-4 and TRBJ1-1; TRBD1 matches at 7 bases. The V and J ends lost 4 bases and 1 base, in that order; junction bases with no gene match: 10. In germline, CDR1 is SGHNT, CDR2 YYREEE (reference sequence). This CDR3 is built from 16 residues.

V usage is TRBV7-2 and J usage is TRBJ2-3, with TRBD2 identical over 15 bases. The germline V gene has CDR1 SGHTA and CDR2 FQGNSA. The CDR3 loop spans 17 amino acids. V lost 5 bases and J lost 7; bases outside the gene matches: 10. The CDR3 loop is CASSPPGLAGGQNTQYF. CDR3 bases: TGTGCCAGCAGCCCACCAGGACTAGCGGGGGGGCAAAATACGCAGTATTTT.

The V call is TRBV19, the J call TRBJ1-4; D not certain. CDR3 size: 15 residues. Germline-derived CDR1 and CDR2 are LNHDA and SQIVND (reference sequence). V dropped 3 bases and J dropped 6 bases, with 14 bases sitting between them. The CDR3 DNA follows: TGTGCCAGTAGTATTGCGGGCCTGTCAGATGAAAAACTGTTTTTT. It is translated as CASSIAGLSDEKLFF.

The V gene is TRBV27, the J gene TRBJ2-3; 11 nucleotides agree with TRBD2. This CDR3 spans 16 amino acids. J lost 0 bases, V lost 5 bases, and 4 bases had no gene match. Per the germline V gene, CDR1 is MNHEY and CDR2 is SMNVEV (reference sequence). Here the CDR3 reads CASSRLAGLSTDTQYF. The CDR3, as DNA: TGTGCCAGCAGTAGACTAGCGGGGCTTAGCACAGATACGCAGTATTTT.

The chain carries TRBV4-3 and TRBJ2-3; 13 nucleotides agree with TRBD2. Germline trimming cut 0 bases from V and 5 bases from J; bases unmatched to any gene: 14. The CDR3 spans 20 residues. Germline V gives CDR1 LGHNA, CDR2 YSLEER. DNA for the CDR3: TGCGCCAGCAGCCAAGATCTTACGGTAACTAGCGGGAGGGGAAAAGATACGCAGTATTTT. This translates into CASSQDLTVTSGRGKDTQYF.

V gene TRBV7-2 combines with J gene TRBJ1-2; no clear D. Trimming removed 0 bases at V and 4 bases at J, with 9 bases between. Germline values: CDR1 SGHTA, CDR2 FQGNSA. This CDR3 is 14 amino acids long. In DNA, the CDR3 is TGTGCCAGCAGCTTAGCGCGGGAAAGCTATGGCTACACCTTC. Amino acid sequence: CASSLARESYGYTF. The complete variable domain, with remaining parts taken from reference TRBV7-2 and TRBJ1-2, reads GAGVSQSPSNKVTEKGKDVELRCDPISGHTALYWYRQSLGQGLEFLIYFQGNSAPDKSGLPSDRFSAERTGGSVSTLTIQRTQQEDSAVYLCASSLARESYGYTFGSGTRLTVV.

The chain has TRBV11-1 and TRBJ2-4; a possible D gene is TRBD2 (6 bases). V gave up 5 bases and J gave up 0 bases, with 17 bases separating them. CDR1 and CDR2 from the germline V gene are SGHAT and FQDESV (reference sequence). The CDR3 is 17 amino acids. The CDR3 DNA sequence: TGTGCCAGCAGCGCGCCCCGAAGGGGAGGAGCCAAAAACATTCAGTACTTC. It translates to CASSAPRRGGAKNIQYF.

The V call is TRBV11-3, the J call TRBJ2-7; the D gene is possibly TRBD2 (5 bases). Germline assignment: CDR1 SGHNT and CDR2 YENEEA. CDR3 length: 15 amino acids. Trimming stripped 5 bases from V and 6 bases from J, with 20 bases between. CDR3 residues: CASSPGGRADGEQYF. The DNA for the CDR3 is TGTGCCAGCAGCCCAGGAGGAAGGGCCGATGGCGAGCAGTACTTC.

The chain links TRBV10-3 to TRBJ2-5; D might be TRBD2 (6 bases). Trimming removed 1 base from V and 4 bases from J, with 13 bases in between. CDR3 length: 15 residues. CDR1 is ENHRY, CDR2 SYGVKD, per germline. CDR3 bases: TGTGCCATCAGTGAGTTTCGGGACTCTACAGAGACCCAGTACTTC. It codes for CAISEFRDSTETQYF.

The V gene is TRBV18, the J gene TRBJ1-6; 9 positions match TRBD1. The germline gives CDR1 KGHSH, CDR2 LQKENI. The CDR3 extends over 17 amino acids. J gave up 9 bases and V 3 bases, and 12 bases lay outside the gene matches. Here the CDR3 DNA reads TGTGCCAGCTCACCGGATCCTCCCGGGACAGGGACTTCACCCCTCCACTTT. Protein product: CASSPDPPGTGTSPLHF.

Here the CDR3 reads CASSETGSGANVLTF. The DNA of the CDR3 is TGTGCCAGCAGTGAAACAGGGTCTGGGGCCAACGTCCTGACTTTC. The V and J genes are TRBV25-1 and TRBJ2-6; possible D gene TRBD1, 6 bases. V lost 2 bases to trimming and J lost 1 base, with 6 bases between them. Germline lookup yields CDR1 MGHDK and CDR2 SYGVNS. The CDR3 has 15 amino acids.

This chain uses TRBV11-2 with TRBJ2-1, with D possibly TRBD1 on 6 matching bases. The CDR3 is made up of 14 amino acids. The germline V gene has CDR1 SGHAT and CDR2 FQNNGV. Trimming removed 5 bases at V and 4 bases at J, with 12 bases between. The CDR3 region is CASSIGQLYNEQFF. In DNA form, the CDR3 reads TGTGCCAGCAGCATCGGACAGTTATACAATGAGCAGTTCTTC.

The chain joins TRBV9 to TRBJ2-7; the D gene is possibly TRBD2 (6 bases). This CDR3 region has 13 residues. The V gene's germline CDR1 is SGDLS and CDR2 YYNGEE. Trimming shortened V by 0 bases and J by 6 bases, and 10 bases separated the two germline ends. The CDR3 protein is CASSVGAGTEQYF. Here the CDR3 DNA reads TGTGCCAGCAGCGTAGGGGCGGGAACCGAGCAGTACTTC.

The J gene is TRBJ1-3, the V gene TRBV19; D not resolved. Trimming pared 3 bases from V and 0 bases from J, leaving 9 bases between. Germline CDR1 is LNHDA and CDR2 is SQIVND (reference sequence). The CDR3 totals 15 residues. In nucleotides, the CDR3 is TGTGCCAGTAGTATCGGCCGGGGCTCTGGAAACACCATATATTTT. The encoded protein is CASSIGRGSGNTIYF.

The chain carries TRBV7-8 and TRBJ2-1; 9 bases fit TRBD2. The ends lost 4 bases at V and 7 bases at J; junction bases unmatched: 8. This CDR3 has 15 amino acids. Germline assignment: CDR1 SGHVS and CDR2 FQNEAQ. CDR3 region: CASSSERLAANEQFF. DNA of the CDR3: TGTGCCAGCAGCTCAGAGAGACTAGCGGCTAATGAGCAGTTCTTC.

The gene calls are TRBV28 and TRBJ2-5; tentatively, D is TRBD2 (6 bases). The J call may be faulty, since TRBJ2-7 better matches the DNA end. Germline lookup yields CDR1 MDHEN and CDR2 SYDVKM. This CDR3 spans 13 amino acids. The CDR3 nucleotides are TGTGCCAGCAGGACGGGAGCTTACTACGAGCAGTACTTC. Its protein is CASRTGAYYEQYF.

This rearrangement joins TRBV7-2 to TRBJ1-2, with no clear D. The CDR3 is 13 residues long. Germline V gene lookup returns CDR1 SGHTA and CDR2 FQGNSA. The V end lost 4 bases, the J end lost 0 bases, and 6 bases lay between the germline ends. CDR3: CASSSAANYGYTF. In DNA, the CDR3 is TGTGCCAGCAGCTCTGCAGCTAACTATGGCTACACCTTC.

The gene calls are TRBV6-5 and TRBJ1-1; TRBD1 might be the D (5 bases). V was trimmed by 1 base and J by 1 base, leaving 10 bases between them. Per the germline V gene, CDR1 is MNHEY and CDR2 is SVGAGI. This CDR3 spans 15 amino acids. The CDR3 DNA follows: TGTGCCAGCAGTTACTACTATGGACAGAACACTGAAGCTTTCTTT. Protein: CASSYYYGQNTEAFF.

The gene calls are TRBV19 and TRBJ1-5, with unresolved D. CDR1 and CDR2 from the germline V gene are LNHDA and SQIVND (reference sequence). Trimming left V 3 bases short and J 3 bases short, with 6 bases between. The CDR3 sequence is 13 residues long. This CDR3 is CASSIQYNQPQHF. DNA of the CDR3: TGTGCCAGTAGTATTCAGTACAATCAGCCCCAGCATTTT.

This clone was found a few times. The V call is TRBV27, the J call TRBJ1-2; no clear D gene. V was cut by 8 bases and J by 4 bases, with 14 bases left in between. Germline V gives CDR1 MNHEY, CDR2 SMNVEV (reference sequence). The CDR3 runs 13 residues. CDR3 loop: CASGLTAFYGYTF. The CDR3 DNA reads TGTGCCAGCGGCCTTACAGCATTCTATGGCTACACCTTC.

This chain uses TRBV5-1 with TRBJ2-1, with TRBD2 identical over 11 bases. J was trimmed by 8 bases and V by 7 bases; bases with no gene match: 8. The germline gives CDR1 SGHRS, CDR2 YFSETQ. The CDR3 contains 14 residues. CDR3 loop: CASQTSGGLDEQFF. Written as DNA, the CDR3 is TGCGCCAGCCAAACTAGCGGGGGTTTAGATGAGCAGTTCTTC.